This entry describes one T cell receptor beta chain. These data belong to a study of T cell changes during pregnancy in multiple sclerosis. The CDR3 sequence is 15 residues long. The trim removed 6 bases at V and 3 bases at J, leaving 7 bases unmatched. In germline, CDR1 is MNHEY, CDR2 SVGAGI. Method: immunoSEQ multiplex PCR; TCRdb's copy keeps in-frame clones and lacks some. The sample lists tens of thousands of clones, under 95% occurring once. This TCR was recovered from a female donor with multiple sclerosis, enrolled in a pregnancy study. Sequenced: PBMCs (not recorded whether the cells were cultured). The V call is TRBV6-5, the J call TRBJ1-4, with TRBD1 identical over 7 bases. The DNA of the CDR3 is TGTGCCAGCAGCCCCGACAGGGACCCTAATGAAAAACTGTTTTTT. Protein sequence: CASSPDRDPNEKLFF.